A single sample is the source of the 9 T cell receptor beta chains below, sequenced in a study of blood T cell repertoires in COVID-19. Repertoires were generated with immunoSEQ multiplex PCR, while TCRdb's copy carries only in-frame clones and drops some. The sample has more than 400,000 clones; roughly 90% are singletons. The sample was PBMCs or T cells enriched from blood (not recorded which). Receptor source: a woman aged 18-30 years who had recovered from COVID-19.

V gene TRBV2 combines with J gene TRBJ1-4, with 9 bases fitting TRBD1. Germline V gives CDR1 SNHLY, CDR2 FYNNEI. The CDR3 sequence is 14 residues long. Losses at the gene ends were 6 bases for V and 8 bases for J; bases not matched to a gene: 7. The CDR3: CASRDRGTGEKLFF. The CDR3 DNA is TGTGCCAGCAGAGACAGGGGGACGGGAGAAAAACTGTTTTTT. The full variable domain, rest sourced from reference TRBV2 and TRBJ1-4, is EPEVTQTPSHQVTQMGQEVILRCVPISNHLYFYWYRQILGQKVEFLVSFYNNEISEKSEIFDDQFSVERPDGSNFTLKIRSTKLEDSAMYFCASRDRGTGEKLFFGSGTQLSVL.

This chain connects TRBV10-3 to TRBJ1-4, with D tentatively TRBD1 (6 bases). Germline lookup yields CDR1 ENHRY and CDR2 SYGVKD. V gave up 10 bases and J gave up 5 bases, with 20 bases separating them. The CDR3 contains 15 residues. The DNA for the CDR3 is TGTGCCACGTCTTCTTCCACAGGGCAAAATGAAAAACTGTTTTTT. Translation: CATSSSTGQNEKLFF.

V gene TRBV21-1 combines with J gene TRBJ2-3; the table's D gene call, TRBD2, was not cross checked with the DNA. TRBV21-1 is labeled a pseudogene. This CDR3 contains 19 residues. The CDR3 DNA reads TGTGCCAGCAGCCCTCAGGGGGGATCTAGCGGGGGTCTGACAGATACGCAGTATTTT. As protein: CASSPQGGSSGGLTDTQYF.

This chain's CDR3 is CASRSTYEQYF. The CDR3 nucleotides are TGCGCCAGCAGGTCCACCTACGAGCAGTACTTC. The chain joins TRBV5-1 to TRBJ2-7; D is uncertain. With 5 bases removed from V and 2 bases from J, the gap between germline ends came to 5 bases. Germline V CDR1 and CDR2: SGHRS, YFSETQ. The CDR3 has 11 amino acids.

V and J are TRBV5-5 and TRBJ2-7; 7 bases are a match to TRBD1. V was clipped by 4 bases and J by 5 bases; unmatched bases: 6. CDR1 and CDR2 from the germline V gene are SGHKS and YYEKEE (reference sequence). The CDR3 has 13 amino acids. The CDR3 DNA reads TGTGCCAGCAGCCATTTAGGGGGCAACGAGCAGTACTTC. It specifies CASSHLGGNEQYF.

J is TRBJ2-1 and V is TRBV10-2, with a possible D match to TRBD1 (5 bases). CDR3 length: 15 amino acids. The ends were cut back, 6 bases at V and 5 bases at J, with 17 bases in the middle. CDR1 and CDR2 (germline): WSHSY, SAAADI. The CDR3 DNA is TGCGCCAGCAGGGAAGAAGCTTTGGGGCACAATGAGCAGTTCTTC. Its protein product is CASREEALGHNEQFF.

The V gene is TRBV5-4, the J gene TRBJ2-5; TRBD2 is a possible D gene (6 bases). Per the germline V gene, CDR1 is SGHNT and CDR2 is YYREEE (reference sequence). V dropped 4 bases and J dropped 3 bases, with 13 bases sitting between them. The CDR3 extends over 14 amino acids. The CDR3 loop reads CASSLEVAEETQYF. Here the CDR3 DNA reads TGTGCCAGCAGCCTGGAGGTAGCGGAAGAGACCCAGTACTTC. The variable domain in full, completed from reference TRBV5-4 and TRBJ2-5, reads ETGVTQSPTHLIKTRGQQVTLRCSSQSGHNTVSWYQQALGQGPQFIFQYYREEENGRGNFPPRFSGLQFPNYSSELNVNALELDDSALYLCASSLEVAEETQYFGPGTRLLVL.

A remark on this clone: The sample contains more than one DNA sequence encoding this CDR3. The V gene is TRBV3-1 (or the pseudogene TRBV3-2), the J gene TRBJ1-2; possible D gene TRBD1, 6 bases. CDR1 is LGHDT and CDR2 is YNNKEL in the germline V gene (reference sequence). Trimming took 6 bases from V and 6 from J, leaving 14 bases between them. The CDR3 consists of 13 residues. The CDR3 spells CASSPRGGDGYTF. DNA for the CDR3: TGTGCCAGCAGTCCTAGGGGGGGGGATGGCTACACCTTC.

The rearrangement joins TRBV19 to TRBJ1-1; D is possibly TRBD1 (6 bases). Trimming removed 6 bases from V and 6 bases from J, with 14 bases in between. This CDR3 region has 13 residues. Germline V CDR1 and CDR2: LNHDA, SQIVND (reference sequence). CDR3 sequence (DNA): TGTGCCAGTAGGGGGCGGGGGCAGGCTGAAGCTTTCTTT. It yields the protein CASRGRGQAEAFF. Together with reference TRBV19 and TRBJ1-1, the CDR3 gives the full variable domain: DGGITQSPKYLFRKEGQNVTLSCEQNLNHDAMYWYRQDPGQGLRLIYYSQIVNDFQKGDIAEGYSVSREKKESFPLTVTSAQKNPTAFYLCASRGRGQAEAFFGQGTRLTVV.